These 10 T cell receptor beta chains share one sample of origin, sequenced in a study of blood T cell repertoires in COVID-19. The assay was immunoSEQ multiplex PCR, and TCRdb's table has in-frame clones only and misses some. The table lists around 100,000 clones, roughly 72% of them singletons. Input material: peripheral blood. Receptors originate from an elderly man with acute or convalescent COVID-19.

J is TRBJ2-1 and V is TRBV7-3, with 7 bases identical to TRBD2. V was clipped by 6 bases and J by 1 base; unmatched bases: 9. Germline CDR1 and CDR2: SGHTA and FQGTGA. The CDR3 runs 16 residues. This chain's CDR3 is CASSSRVGGSYNEQFF. The CDR3 coding sequence is TGTGCCAGCAGTTCCAGGGTGGGAGGGTCCTACAATGAGCAGTTCTTC. Looking up the rest from reference TRBV7-3 and TRBJ2-1 gives the full variable domain: GAGVSQTPSNKVTEKGKYVELRCDPISGHTALYWYRQSLGQGPEFLIYFQGTGAADDSGLPNDRFFAVRPEGSVSTLKIQRTERGDSAVYLCASSSRVGGSYNEQFFGPGTRLTVL.

The chain recombines TRBV3-1 (or the pseudogene TRBV3-2) with TRBJ2-3, with 7 positions matching TRBD1. Unmatched junction bases numbered 7, after V lost 3 bases and J lost 4 bases. Germline V CDR1 and CDR2: LGHDT, YNNKEL (reference sequence). The CDR3 length is 15 residues. The CDR3 DNA follows: TGTGCCAGCAGCCAGGCAAGACAGGGTCCAGATACGCAGTATTTT. Its protein product is CASSQARQGPDTQYF.

The chain is built from TRBV3-1 (or the pseudogene TRBV3-2) and TRBJ2-3; 7 bases are a match to TRBD1. This CDR3 comprises 18 residues. CDR1 is LGHDT, CDR2 YNNKEL, per germline (reference sequence). V lost 1 base, J lost 0 bases, and 10 bases stayed unmatched. The DNA for the CDR3 is TGTGCCAGCAGCCAAGCCCCAGGGGGAAGCCGTAGCACAGATACGCAGTATTTT. This sequence encodes CASSQAPGGSRSTDTQYF.

CDR3: CATSDSTRDTKTGELFF. CDR3 bases: TGTGCCACCAGTGATTCGACTCGGGACACCAAAACCGGGGAGCTGTTTTTT. The V call is TRBV24-1, the J call TRBJ2-2; weak D call: TRBD1 (6 bases). Trimming removed 2 bases at V and 5 bases at J, with 17 bases between. The length of the CDR3 is 17 residues. In germline, CDR1 is KGHDR, CDR2 SFDVKD.

The chain recombines TRBV2 with TRBJ1-2, with D uncertain. V dropped 5 bases and J dropped 7 bases, with 14 bases sitting between them. Germline CDR1 SNHLY, CDR2 FYNNEI. The CDR3 has 13 residues. CDR3 nucleotide sequence: TGTGCCAGCAGTCGGCAGGAGGGATTTGGCTACACCTTC. It codes for CASSRQEGFGYTF.

The chain carries TRBV11-2 and TRBJ2-2; 9 nucleotides line up with TRBD2. Trimming at V came to 1 base and at J to 3 bases, leaving 6 bases not matched to a gene. Germline-derived CDR1 and CDR2 are SGHAT and FQNNGV. The CDR3 runs 17 residues. CDR3 coding DNA: TGTGCCAGCAGCTTAGGTCGTAGCGGGGGATACACCGGGGAGCTGTTTTTT. It translates to CASSLGRSGGYTGELFF.

The V gene is TRBV28, the J gene TRBJ2-3; perhaps TRBD2 as D (6 bases). V dropped 5 bases and J dropped 2 bases, with 11 bases sitting between them. The CDR3 totals 14 residues. The germline V gene has CDR1 MDHEN and CDR2 SYDVKM. CDR3 sequence: CASSRRGNTDTQYF. CDR3 DNA: TGTGCCAGCAGTCGTCGGGGGAACACAGATACGCAGTATTTT.

The chain joins TRBV5-1 to TRBJ1-1; perhaps TRBD1 as D (6 bases). The V end lost 3 bases, the J end lost 0 bases, and 12 bases lay between the germline ends. Germline values: CDR1 SGHRS, CDR2 YFSETQ. The CDR3 runs to 15 residues. CDR3 DNA: TGCGCCAGCAGCTCTGGACAGACTATGAACACTGAAGCTTTCTTT. Translating gives CASSSGQTMNTEAFF.

The genes are TRBV7-2 and TRBJ2-5, with TRBD2 matching 9 bases. J lost 4 bases, V lost 2 bases, and 5 bases had no gene match. Germline lookup yields CDR1 SGHTA and CDR2 FQGNSA. This CDR3 spans 15 amino acids. CDR3 nucleotide sequence: TGTGCCAGCAGCTTATCGGCGGGAGGGCCAGAGACCCAGTACTTC. Its translation: CASSLSAGGPETQYF.

This clone was recorded only once. The chain carries TRBV19 and TRBJ1-1; tentative D call: TRBD1 (5 bases). V was cut by 4 bases and J by 3 bases, with 9 bases left in between. CDR3 size: 13 residues. Per the germline V gene, CDR1 is LNHDA and CDR2 is SQIVND (reference sequence). The CDR3 DNA follows: TGTGCCAGTAGTACATCAGGGTACACTGAAGCTTTCTTT. Protein: CASSTSGYTEAFF.